A single sample is the source of the 25 T cell receptor beta chains below, sequenced in a study of blood T cell repertoires in COVID-19. The assay was immunoSEQ multiplex PCR, and TCRdb's table has in-frame clones only and misses some. The data show 200,000 to 250,000 clones, less than 90% seen once. Sequenced input: PBMCs or T cells enriched from blood (not recorded which). Source of these receptors: a woman in her forties or fifties in a cohort exposed to, infected with or recovered from COVID-19 (not recorded which).

The chain uses TRBV5-1 and TRBJ2-2, with TRBD2 matching 7 bases. Trimming removed 0 bases from V and 2 bases from J; junction bases left unmatched: 4. The CDR3 runs to 16 residues. The V gene's germline CDR1 is SGHRS and CDR2 YFSETQ. CDR3: CASSLGGGGNTGELFF. CDR3 sequence (DNA): TGCGCCAGCAGCTTGGGAGGCGGGGGAAACACCGGGGAGCTGTTTTTT.

Only a few counts were recorded for this clone. This chain joins TRBV12-3 or TRBV12-4 and TRBJ1-5, with D unclear. V was trimmed by 6 bases and J by 3 bases, leaving 9 bases between them. This CDR3 region has 13 residues. CDR3 in DNA: TGTGCCAGCAGGGCCGCAATCAATCAGCCCCAGCATTTT. Translating gives CASRAAINQPQHF.

J is TRBJ2-2 and V is TRBV6-4; weak D call: TRBD1 (6 bases). The CDR3 is 14 amino acids. CDR1 is MRHNA and CDR2 is SNTAGT in the germline V gene. V lost 2 bases and J lost 5, with 9 bases in between. The CDR3 here is CASSDGGPTGELFF. The CDR3 bases are TGTGCCAGCAGTGACGGGGGCCCGACCGGGGAGCTGTTTTTT.

The sample holds a few counts of this clone. The chain is built from TRBV30 and TRBJ2-1; weak D call: TRBD1 (5 bases). V lost 5 bases, J lost 10 bases, and 15 bases lay in between. The CDR3 has 12 amino acids. Germline V CDR1 and CDR2: GTSNPN, SVGIG (reference sequence). DNA for the CDR3: TGTGCCTGGCAACAGGCAGGGAAGGAGCAGTTCTTC. Its translation: CAWQQAGKEQFF.

The chain recombines TRBV27 with TRBJ2-5; 8 bases agree with TRBD2. The V gene's germline CDR1 is MNHEY and CDR2 SMNVEV (reference sequence). CDR3 length equals 14 residues. V lost 3 bases and J lost 3; bases outside the gene matches: 3. The CDR3 nucleotides are TGTGCCAGCAGTTTTTCCGGGGGGGAAGAGACCCAGTACTTC. Translated, it gives CASSFSGGEETQYF.

The chain carries TRBV3-1 (or the pseudogene TRBV3-2) and TRBJ2-7; 7 bases are a match to TRBD1. The CDR3 sequence is 14 residues long. The germline gives CDR1 LGHDT, CDR2 YNNKEL (reference sequence). The V segment lost 1 base and the J segment 2 bases; nucleotides outside the gene matches: 2. Here the CDR3 reads CASSQGDSTYEQYF. CDR3 nucleotides: TGTGCCAGCAGCCAAGGGGACAGTACCTACGAGCAGTACTTC.

Of note for this clone: At the DNA level, this CDR3 is encoded by other sequences in the same sample as well. The chain joins TRBV6-1 to TRBJ1-2, with D unclear. Trimming cost V 0 bases and J 2 bases, with 4 bases left between them. Germline CDR1 is MNHNS and CDR2 is SASEGT. CDR3 length equals 13 residues. CDR3 sequence (DNA): TGTGCCAGCAGTGAAGCGGGCAACTATGGCTACACCTTC. Protein sequence: CASSEAGNYGYTF.

This clone was seen a few times. The chain uses TRBV28 and TRBJ1-5, with D possibly matching TRBD1 (5 bases). V was shortened by 7 bases and J by 3 bases, with 10 bases between the two germline ends. The CDR3 runs 13 residues. Germline V gene lookup returns CDR1 MDHEN and CDR2 SYDVKM. CDR3 amino acids: CASMQGPNQPQHF. The CDR3 DNA is TGTGCCAGCATGCAGGGTCCCAATCAGCCCCAGCATTTT.

The genes are TRBV3-1 (or the pseudogene TRBV3-2) and TRBJ2-1; 9 nucleotides agree with TRBD1. V shed 4 bases and J 8 bases; nucleotides not matched to a gene: 3. Germline V gives CDR1 LGHDT, CDR2 YNNKEL (reference sequence). The CDR3 has 13 amino acids. The CDR3 nucleotides are TGTGCCAGCAGCCTACAGGGGGCCCATGAGCAGTTCTTC. Residues: CASSLQGAHEQFF.

V gene TRBV5-6 combines with J gene TRBJ1-2, with D unclear. Germline CDR1 and CDR2: SGHDT and YYEEEE. The V and J ends lost 4 bases and 4 bases respectively, with 11 bases between them. CDR3 length: 13 residues. CDR3 region: CASSIRFGYGYTF. The CDR3 DNA reads TGTGCCAGCAGCATCCGATTCGGCTATGGCTACACCTTC.

The chain couples TRBV3-1 (or the pseudogene TRBV3-2) to TRBJ2-5; 10 nucleotides agree with TRBD2. The germline V gene encodes CDR1 LGHDT and CDR2 YNNKEL (reference sequence). The CDR3 is made up of 15 amino acids. V was clipped by 9 bases and J by 4 bases; unmatched bases: 11. The CDR3 loop is CASRRIAGGRETQYF. The CDR3, as DNA: TGTGCCAGTCGCCGGATAGCGGGGGGCAGAGAGACCCAGTACTTC.

The genes are TRBV4-2 and TRBJ2-5; 7 positions match TRBD1. The CDR3 is made up of 17 amino acids. With V trimmed by 4 bases and J by 4 bases, 15 bases remained unmatched. Germline V gene sequence: CDR1 LGHNA, CDR2 YNFKEQ. CDR3 nucleotide sequence: TGTGCCAGCAGCCCGAACCGACAGGGTGGGATAGGAGAGACCCAGTACTTC. It codes for CASSPNRQGGIGETQYF.

The chain links TRBV3-1 (or the pseudogene TRBV3-2) to TRBJ1-1; 7 bases line up with TRBD1. Looked up from germline, CDR1 is LGHDT and CDR2 is YNNKEL (reference sequence). With V trimmed by 5 bases and J by 10 bases, 7 bases remained unmatched. The CDR3 has 12 amino acids. In DNA form, the CDR3 reads TGTGCCAGCAGCTACGGGACAGACGGAGCTTTCTTT. Residues: CASSYGTDGAFF.

The chain links TRBV11-3 to TRBJ1-6, with a tentative D call TRBD1 (6 bases). The CDR3 loop spans 16 amino acids. Trimming removed 6 bases at V and 11 bases at J, with 23 bases between. Germline values: CDR1 SGHNT, CDR2 YENEEA. CDR3 region: CASRAVAGVHAAPLHF. In DNA form, the CDR3 reads TGTGCCAGCAGGGCAGTGGCAGGGGTACATGCCGCACCCCTCCACTTT.

CDR3: CASSAPGTGGGYGYTF. Written as DNA, the CDR3 is TGTGCCAGCAGCGCACCCGGGACAGGGGGCGGGTATGGCTACACCTTC. This sequence joins TRBV28 and TRBJ1-2, with 12 bases that match TRBD1. The junction had 10 bases not matched to a gene; V was cut back by 6 bases and J by 5 bases. CDR1 MDHEN and CDR2 SYDVKM come from the germline V gene. The CDR3 runs to 16 residues.

The chain links TRBV21-1 to TRBJ1-2; the D segment call TRBD1 is taken from the table without a DNA check. TRBV21-1 is tagged as a pseudogene. The CDR3 loop spans 13 amino acids. CDR3 bases: TGTGCCAGCGGCAAACAGGGGGCTGGAGGCTACACCTTC. Its translation is CASGKQGAGGYTF.

The chain uses TRBV19 and TRBJ1-1; D remains unclear. V was cut by 4 bases and J by 3 bases, with 15 bases left in between. CDR1 and CDR2 (germline): LNHDA, SQIVND (reference sequence). This CDR3 has 15 residues. CDR3 sequence reads: CASSTRHHLYTEAFF. DNA of the CDR3: TGTGCCAGTAGTACCCGACACCATCTTTACACTGAAGCTTTCTTT.

The chain has TRBV7-2 and TRBJ2-7; D is perhaps TRBD1 (5 bases). With 2 bases removed from V and 2 bases from J, the gap between germline ends came to 16 bases. Germline V lookup: CDR1 SGHTA, CDR2 FQGNSA. The CDR3 totals 16 residues. CDR3 loop: CASSLKGIQATYEQYF. CDR3 DNA: TGTGCCAGCAGCTTAAAGGGGATACAGGCTACCTACGAGCAGTACTTC.

This chain links TRBV27 with TRBJ1-1, with 8 bases matching TRBD1. V shed 3 bases, J shed 12 bases, and the junction held 9 bases outside the gene matches. Germline values: CDR1 MNHEY, CDR2 SMNVEV (reference sequence). CDR3 length: 13 amino acids. CDR3 nucleotides: TGTGCCAGCAGTTTCTCAAACAGGGGGACGACTTTCTTT. Amino acids: CASSFSNRGTTFF.

The chain combines TRBV25-1 with TRBJ1-2; 7 bases agree with TRBD1. The CDR3 has 13 residues. Per germline, CDR1 MGHDK and CDR2 SYGVNS. J lost 4 bases, V lost 4 bases, and 3 bases had no gene match. CDR3: CASSVAGGYGYTF. CDR3 coding DNA: TGTGCCAGCAGTGTTGCAGGGGGCTATGGCTACACCTTC.

As to this clone: This specimen includes other DNA sequences encoding the same CDR3. The rearrangement uses TRBV5-1 and TRBJ1-4; TRBD1 matches at 8 bases. Unmatched junction bases numbered 2, after V lost 5 bases and J lost 5 bases. CDR1 SGHRS and CDR2 YFSETQ come from the germline V gene. The CDR3 has 13 amino acids. The CDR3 loop reads CASSRDRNEKLFF. The DNA of the CDR3 is TGCGCCAGCAGTCGGGACAGGAATGAAAAACTGTTTTTT. Full variable domain (missing parts from reference TRBV5-1 and TRBJ1-4): KAGVTQTPRYLIKTRGQQVTLSCSPISGHRSVSWYQQTPGQGLQFLFEYFSETQRNKGNFPGRFSGRQFSNSRSEMNVSTLELGDSALYLCASSRDRNEKLFFGSGTQLSVL.

This clone was observed once. V and J are TRBV12-3 or TRBV12-4 and TRBJ1-2, with a tentative D call TRBD1 (5 bases). This CDR3 has 13 residues. V gave up 5 bases and J gave up 5 bases, with 12 bases separating them. The CDR3 DNA reads as TGTGCCAGCAGTAAAGACAGAAAGTATGGCTACACCTTC. The encoded protein is CASSKDRKYGYTF.

The genes are TRBV5-1 and TRBJ2-7; 9 nucleotides align to TRBD1. There are 15 residues in the CDR3. The germline V gene encodes CDR1 SGHRS and CDR2 YFSETQ. The V and J ends lost 7 bases and 1 base, in that order; junction bases with no gene match: 9. In nucleotides, the CDR3 is TGCGCCAGCTCCTCCTCCGGGACAGGGTCCTACGAGCAGTACTTC. This encodes CASSSSGTGSYEQYF.

The rearrangement links TRBV3-1 (or the pseudogene TRBV3-2) to TRBJ2-3; D is unclear. The CDR3 length is 15 residues. Between the trimmed V and J ends, which lost 0 bases and 2 bases, there was a span of 9 bases. Germline-derived CDR1 and CDR2 are LGHDT and YNNKEL (reference sequence). CDR3 sequence: CASSQDPFVTDTQYF. The CDR3 DNA is TGTGCCAGCAGCCAAGATCCATTTGTCACAGATACGCAGTATTTT.

The V and J genes are TRBV5-5 and TRBJ2-7; 8 nucleotides agree with TRBD1. This CDR3 region has 15 residues. V shed 0 bases, J shed 2 bases, and the junction held 4 bases outside the gene matches. CDR1 is SGHKS and CDR2 is YYEKEE in the germline V gene (reference sequence). The CDR3 here is CASSLVPQGAYEQYF. CDR3 coding DNA: TGTGCCAGCAGCTTGGTTCCACAGGGGGCCTACGAGCAGTACTTC.